These T cell receptor beta chains were read from a single sample in a study of shared clonotypes between healthy human individuals. Data came from immunoSEQ multiplex PCR; TCRdb stores just in-frame clones and leaves some out. The sample lists 2,500,000 or so clones; 90% to 95% were seen once. The sequenced sample consisted of naive CD4+ T cells sorted from blood. The receptors derive from a young man in good health. Each CDR3 is given without its conserved first and last residue.

CDR3 length,V gene,J gene,CDR3 protein
11,TRBV11-2,TRBJ2-5,ASSLDTKETQY
12,TRBV7-2,TRBJ1-6,ASSLTRMSGSLH
13,TRBV6-1,TRBJ1-5,ASRDARVPNQPQH
14,TRBV2,TRBJ2-2,ASTRHLTGGTGELF
11,TRBV10-3,TRBJ2-2,AISSINTGELF
12,TRBV9,TRBJ2-7,ASSLLAGGYEQY
14,TRBV18,TRBJ1-1,ASSPQGQPMNTEAF
12,TRBV6-1,TRBJ2-2,ASSVAPNTGELF
15,TRBV5-1,TRBJ2-3,ASSGRPGQRTTDTQY
12,TRBV5-6,TRBJ2-7,ASSLTGTSYEQY
15,TRBV2,TRBJ1-1,ASSRSPGTGVNTEAF
12,TRBV13,TRBJ2-5,ASSFRDRGETQY
13,TRBV9,TRBJ1-1,ASSPRPGQPTEAF
14,TRBV6-5,TRBJ2-7,ASSYSSGSALGEQY
12,TRBV7-9,TRBJ2-5,ASSLRLDVETQY
12,TRBV28,TRBJ1-2,ASSFGQGTYGYT
12,TRBV5-1,TRBJ2-7,ASSFTGQGYEQY
12,TRBV2,TRBJ2-3,ASSVVESTDTQY
16,TRBV4-3,TRBJ2-1,ASSHRLAGALPYNEQF
11,TRBV21-1,TRBJ2-7,ASSERTPREQY
12,TRBV19,TRBJ2-2,ASRTVANTGELF
13,TRBV5-1,TRBJ2-1,ASSRSGSSYNEQF
11,TRBV6-1,TRBJ1-3,ASSEDRKNTIY
12,TRBV5-1,TRBJ1-6,ASSLGDRQSPLH